Shown below are 2 T cell receptor beta chains from a single sample sequenced in a study of T cell responses to AZD1222 COVID-19 vaccine. This table comes from immunoSEQ multiplex PCR, and its TCRdb copy is limited to in-frame clones, with some not included. The sample carries 85,000 to 130,000 clones, around nine tenths recorded once. The input for sequencing was peripheral blood, taken on day 0 of AZD1222 vaccination. These TCRs come from an adult in good health.

V gene TRBV3-1 (or the pseudogene TRBV3-2) combines with J gene TRBJ2-1; 7 nucleotides align to TRBD2. The CDR3 extends over 14 amino acids. Germline V gene data show CDR1 as LGHDT and CDR2 as YNNKEL (reference sequence). The J segment lost 7 bases and the V segment lost 4 bases, leaving 7 bases of the junction unmatched. This CDR3 is CASSLRLATNEQFF. CDR3 bases: TGTGCCAGCAGCCTTCGACTAGCAACGAATGAGCAGTTCTTC.

Here the CDR3 DNA reads TGCGCCAGCAGCCAACTCGAAGCGGGGACAGGCATCTATGGCTACACCTTC. Residues: CASSQLEAGTGIYGYTF. This rearrangement joins TRBV4-1 to TRBJ1-2; 8 nucleotides match TRBD1. With 2 bases clipped from V and 4 bases from J, the junction kept 12 bases outside the gene matches. The germline gives CDR1 MGHRA, CDR2 YSYEKL. The CDR3 length is 17 residues.